Below are 18 T cell receptor beta chains sequenced from a single sample in a study of neurological immune-mediated disorders. TCRdb reanalysed the 5' RACE reads using MiXCR and keeps one entry per CDR3 protein. The sample lists tens of thousands of distinct CDR3 sequences, 17% occurring once. Sequences were obtained from CD8+ T cells from blood. Receptor source: a woman aged 18-30 years with multiple sclerosis.

Ten or more counts support this clonotype. J is TRBJ2-7 and V is TRBV28; TRBD1 agrees at 9 bases. The CDR3 sequence is 15 residues long. Germline V lookup: CDR1 MDHEN, CDR2 SYDVKM. The junction had 5 bases not matched to a gene; V was cut back by 3 bases and J by 2 bases. In nucleotides, the CDR3 is TGTGCCAGCAGTTTCGCGGGACAGGGCACCTACGAGCAGTACTTC. It is translated as CASSFAGQGTYEQYF. Complete variable domain (other parts from reference TRBV28 and TRBJ2-7): DVKVTQSSRYLVKRTGEKVFLECVQDMDHENMFWYRQDPGLGLRLIYFSYDVKMKEKGDIPEGYSVSREKKERFSLILESASTNQTSMYLCASSFAGQGTYEQYFGPGTRLTVT.

Only one count was recorded for this clonotype. This chain links TRBV11-3 with TRBJ2-1; D possibly corresponds to TRBD2 (7 bases). Germline values: CDR1 SGHNT, CDR2 YENEEA. The CDR3 totals 15 residues. Trimming took 4 bases from V and 5 from J, leaving 15 bases between them. The CDR3 protein is CASSSIGGANNEQFF. DNA for the CDR3: TGTGCCAGCAGCTCAATAGGGGGGGCTAACAATGAGCAGTTCTTC.

This clonotype was seen repeatedly, ten times or more. The chain combines TRBV29-1 with TRBJ1-1; the D is unclear. V was clipped by 5 bases and J by 5 bases, with 6 bases between them. Per the germline V gene, CDR1 is SQVTM and CDR2 is ANQGSEA. The CDR3 extends over 10 amino acids. CDR3 amino acids: CSVSGTEAFF. In DNA, the CDR3 is TGCAGCGTTTCCGGGACTGAAGCTTTCTTT.

This sequence joins TRBV18 and TRBJ2-3; D may be TRBD1 (5 bases). Between the trimmed V and J ends, which lost 6 bases and 1 base, there was a span of 17 bases. Germline CDR1 and CDR2: KGHSH and LQKENI. The CDR3 consists of 16 residues. The CDR3 region has the DNA TGTGCCAGCTCCCCTGACCGGACACCTCGCACAGATACGCAGTATTTT. Translation gives CASSPDRTPRTDTQYF.

This clonotype has at least ten counts. The gene calls are TRBV5-5 and TRBJ1-1; D is uncertain. The CDR3 totals 19 residues. Germline CDR1 and CDR2: SGHKS and YYEKEE (reference sequence). V lost 4 bases and J lost 0, with 25 bases in between. This chain's CDR3 is CASSPDWDYSSIMNTEAFF. In DNA, the CDR3 is TGTGCCAGCAGCCCGGACTGGGATTACAGCAGCATTATGAACACTGAAGCTTTCTTT. The full variable domain, in which reference TRBV5-5 and TRBJ1-1 provide the parts outside the CDR3, is DAGVTQSPTHLIKTRGQQVTLRCSPISGHKSVSWYQQVLGQGPQFIFQYYEKEERGRGNFPDRFSARQFPNYSSELNVNALLLGDSALYLCASSPDWDYSSIMNTEAFFGQGTRLTVV.

This clonotype is labeled large (0.1 to 1%). The chain uses TRBV27 and TRBJ2-7, with D unclear. The germline CDR1 and CDR2 sequences are MNHEY and SMNVEV (reference sequence). The CDR3 contains 12 residues. V lost 8 bases to trimming and J lost 1 base, with 9 bases between them. Here the CDR3 DNA reads TGTGCCAGCGCGGTTTCATCCTACGAGCAGTACTTC. Translation gives CASAVSSYEQYF.

This chain uses TRBV6-6 with TRBJ2-3; the D gene could be TRBD1 or TRBD2 (6 bases each). Trimming removed 6 bases at V and 4 bases at J, with 17 bases between. Per the germline V gene, CDR1 is MNHNY and CDR2 is SVGAGI (reference sequence). The CDR3 loop spans 15 amino acids. In nucleotides, the CDR3 is TGTGCCAGCAGCCAGGGACAAGGAGGGGCAGATACGCAGTATTTT. Protein: CASSQGQGGADTQYF.

The table lists this clonotype with many counts. The chain joins TRBV20-1 to TRBJ1-1; maybe TRBD1 (5 bases). Germline CDR1 DFQATT, CDR2 SNEGSKA (reference sequence). The CDR3 spans 13 residues. V dropped 0 bases and J dropped 3 bases, with 8 bases sitting between them. CDR3 loop: CSARDMGDTEAFF. CDR3 nucleotides: TGCAGTGCTAGAGATATGGGGGACACTGAAGCTTTCTTT.

This clonotype was seen at least ten times. This sequence joins TRBV10-3 and TRBJ2-7; the D gene is possibly TRBD2 (5 bases). The germline V gene has CDR1 ENHRY and CDR2 SYGVKD. V dropped 6 bases and J dropped 0 bases, with 18 bases sitting between them. This CDR3 has 16 amino acids. The CDR3 DNA is TGTGCCATCAGCGGGGAAATGGGCACAAGCTCCTACGAGCAGTACTTC. This encodes CAISGEMGTSSYEQYF.

This clonotype was seen ten or more times. V gene TRBV6-2 or TRBV6-3 combines with J gene TRBJ2-2; no reliable D call. V was clipped by 7 bases and J by 4 bases, with 7 bases between them. CDR3 length: 12 amino acids. Germline V gene lookup returns CDR1 MNHEY and CDR2 SVGEGT. CDR3 in amino acids: CASTPSTGELFF. The CDR3 DNA is TGTGCCAGCACCCCGTCCACCGGGGAGCTGTTTTTT.

This clonotype was counted ten times or more. The chain recombines TRBV20-1 with TRBJ2-1; 12 bases are shared with TRBD2. The CDR3 runs to 17 residues. The germline V gene has CDR1 DFQATT and CDR2 SNEGSKA (reference sequence). The trim removed 6 bases at V and 0 bases at J, leaving 9 bases unmatched. The CDR3, as DNA: TGCAGTGCAGACGGACTAGCGGGGTTAGGCTCCTACAATGAGCAGTTCTTC. Translation: CSADGLAGLGSYNEQFF.

By share of the sample, this clonotype is medium-sized. CDR3 in DNA: TGTGCCAGCAGCGTAGAGGGGGTTAGCAATCAGCCCCAGCATTTT. It translates to CASSVEGVSNQPQHF. The rearrangement uses TRBV9 and TRBJ1-5; D perhaps matches TRBD1 (6 bases). The V end lost 0 bases, the J end lost 0 bases, and 7 bases lay between the germline ends. The CDR3 spans 15 residues. Germline loops: CDR1 SGDLS, CDR2 YYNGEE.

The chain employs TRBV5-6 and TRBJ2-7, with D perhaps TRBD1 (5 bases). V was shortened by 2 bases and J by 6 bases, with 21 bases between the two germline ends. The CDR3 has 16 residues. CDR1 and CDR2 (germline): SGHDT, YYEEEE. The CDR3: CASSLPQVPRAVEQYF. CDR3 bases: TGTGCCAGCAGCTTACCCCAGGTCCCCAGGGCGGTCGAGCAGTACTTC.

There are many counts of this clonotype. This chain uses TRBV28 with TRBJ1-2, with 8 bases matching TRBD1. The V gene's germline CDR1 is MDHEN and CDR2 SYDVKM. This CDR3 is 14 amino acids long. J lost 7 bases, V lost 5 bases, and 9 bases had no gene match. CDR3 protein: CASSLRTGWGGYTF. In DNA, the CDR3 is TGTGCCAGCAGTCTACGGACAGGGTGGGGTGGCTACACCTTC.

This clonotype was seen ten or more times. This sequence joins TRBV7-9 and TRBJ2-7; a possible D gene is TRBD2 (6 bases). The CDR3 is 15 amino acids. V lost 1 base to trimming and J lost 4 bases, with 14 bases between them. The germline gives CDR1 SEHNR, CDR2 FQNEAQ (reference sequence). The DNA of the CDR3 is TGTGCCAGCAGCTTAGGGGGACTTTTCGAGTACGAGCAGTACGTC. It encodes CASSLGGLFEYEQYV.

Many counts were recorded for this clonotype. The rearrangement links TRBV5-1 to TRBJ1-1; D unclear. V was clipped by 0 bases and J by 1 base, with 4 bases between them. Germline lookup yields CDR1 SGHRS and CDR2 YFSETQ. The CDR3 extends over 13 amino acids. CDR3 in amino acids: CASSLGGNTEAFF. In DNA, the CDR3 is TGCGCCAGCAGCTTGGGAGGGAACACTGAAGCTTTCTTT.

This clonotype was seen repeatedly, ten times or more. CDR3 protein: CASSNPDRGTYEQYF. The CDR3 coding sequence is TGTGCCAGCAGCAACCCGGACAGGGGAACCTACGAGCAGTACTTC. The rearrangement links TRBV7-2 to TRBJ2-7; TRBD1 aligns across 9 bases. CDR3 length equals 15 residues. The germline V gene has CDR1 SGHTA and CDR2 FQGNSA. V dropped 5 bases and J dropped 2; count of bases not matched to a gene: 7. Variable domain in full (rest from reference TRBV7-2 and TRBJ2-7): GAGVSQSPSNKVTEKGKDVELRCDPISGHTALYWYRQSLGQGLEFLIYFQGNSAPDKSGLPSDRFSAERTGGSVSTLTIQRTQQEDSAVYLCASSNPDRGTYEQYFGPGTRLTVT.

J is TRBJ2-1 and V is TRBV5-1, with 9 nucleotides matching TRBD2. Germline loops: CDR1 SGHRS, CDR2 YFSETQ. V was clipped by 1 base and J by 4 bases; unmatched bases: 3. The CDR3 sequence is 15 residues long. Here the CDR3 DNA reads TGCGCCAGCAGCTTGTTGACTAGCGGTTACAATGAGCAGTTCTTC. Translating it yields CASSLLTSGYNEQFF. Supplemented by reference TRBV5-1 and TRBJ2-1, the full variable domain reads KAGVTQTPRYLIKTRGQQVTLSCSPISGHRSVSWYQQTPGQGLQFLFEYFSETQRNKGNFPGRFSGRQFSNSRSEMNVSTLELGDSALYLCASSLLTSGYNEQFFGPGTRLTVL.